This record concerns one TCR beta chain sequence. Its antigen is undetermined. The data belong to a study of graft-versus-host responses after intestinal transplantation. Study at large: Transplant recipients had multivisceral, liver-intestinal, or isolated intestinal grafts.

Germline V gene data show CDR1 as LNHDA and CDR2 as SQIVND (reference sequence). With V trimmed by 1 base and J by 3 bases, 8 bases remained unmatched. The CDR3 runs to 16 residues. Assay: immunoSEQ multiplex PCR; the TCRdb copy retains only in-frame clones and omits some. The sample contains 96,000 or so clones, approximately 90% of which appear only once. The rearrangement links TRBV19 to TRBJ1-1; 7 nucleotides line up with TRBD1. The sequence derives from a human donor who received an intestinal transplant. The sequencing here drew on unstimulated CD4+ T cells sorted from spleen or lymph node cells, taken before intestinal transplant. The CDR3 DNA follows: TGTGCCAGTAGTATAGTCCACAGGGGAACGGACACTGAAGCTTTCTTT. This sequence encodes CASSIVHRGTDTEAFF.